The 11 T cell receptor beta chains presented below share a single source sample, sequenced in a study of PD-1 blockade in classical Hodgkin lymphoma. All patients relapsed after autologous stem cell transplantation, and brentuximab vedotin exposure varied. The table came from immunoSEQ multiplex PCR; TCRdb's copy has only in-frame clones and leaves some out. Among 20,000 to 25,000 clones listed, 74% were seen once. Sample: peripheral blood mononuclear cells (PBMCs), taken at baseline. Receptors were obtained from a human donor with classical Hodgkin lymphoma.

As regards this clone: This CDR3 is also generated by other DNA sequences in the sample. This chain connects TRBV18 to TRBJ2-5, with TRBD2 identical over 8 bases. Losses at the gene ends were 2 bases for V and 3 bases for J; bases not matched to a gene: 5. Germline lookup yields CDR1 KGHSH and CDR2 LQKENI. The CDR3 has 15 residues. CDR3 sequence reads: CASSPFAGGEETQYF. The CDR3 DNA is TGTGCCAGCTCACCATTTGCGGGGGGAGAAGAGACCCAGTACTTC.

This clone appeared a single time. The chain combines TRBV28 with TRBJ1-2; D is perhaps TRBD1 (5 bases). Trimming left V 8 bases short and J 5 bases short, with 21 bases between. The CDR3 runs 15 residues. Germline CDR1 is MDHEN and CDR2 is SYDVKM. DNA of the CDR3: TGTGCCAGCCATTCGTCCGGGACTTTAACTTATGGCTACACCTTC. This encodes CASHSSGTLTYGYTF.

The chain is built from TRBV5-1 and TRBJ1-1, with D uncertain. CDR3 size: 15 residues. Germline CDR1 is SGHRS and CDR2 is YFSETQ. V dropped 4 bases and J dropped 2 bases, with 15 bases sitting between them. Here the CDR3 reads CASSPQEGFNTEAFF. CDR3 nucleotides: TGCGCCAGCAGCCCACAAGAGGGATTTAACACTGAAGCTTTCTTT. Variable domain in full (rest from reference TRBV5-1 and TRBJ1-1): KAGVTQTPRYLIKTRGQQVTLSCSPISGHRSVSWYQQTPGQGLQFLFEYFSETQRNKGNFPGRFSGRQFSNSRSEMNVSTLELGDSALYLCASSPQEGFNTEAFFGQGTRLTVV.

Notes on this clone: The likely explanation is a read error, given a far larger clone one base away. The gene calls are TRBV5-6 and TRBJ2-1; D call uncertain. The V end lost 1 base, the J end lost 5 bases, and 10 bases lay between the germline ends. There are 14 residues in the CDR3. Germline loops: CDR1 SGHDT, CDR2 YYEEEE. The DNA of the CDR3 is TGTGCCAGCAGCTTGCTTGGGCCCAACAATGAGCAGTTCTTC. Its protein is CASSLLGPNNEQFF.

The chain has TRBV7-2 and TRBJ2-5; D gene unclear. Germline lookup yields CDR1 SGHTA and CDR2 FQGNSA. V lost 3 bases to trimming and J lost 3 bases, with 5 bases between them. This CDR3 spans 12 amino acids. CDR3 sequence (DNA): TGTGCCAGCAGCTTTTCTGAAGAGACCCAGTACTTC. Translation gives CASSFSEETQYF.

V gene TRBV10-3 combines with J gene TRBJ2-3; no reliable D call. The ends were cut back, 10 bases at V and 0 bases at J, with 14 bases in the middle. The germline gives CDR1 ENHRY, CDR2 SYGVKD. The CDR3 is 14 residues long. The CDR3 DNA sequence: TGTGCCACGATGGCAGATCCTAGCACAGATACGCAGTATTTT. Its protein product is CATMADPSTDTQYF.

The chain employs TRBV6-1 and TRBJ2-2; TRBD1 is a possible D gene (6 bases). Per germline, CDR1 MNHNS and CDR2 SASEGT. Between the trimmed V and J ends, which lost 6 bases and 5 bases, there was a span of 13 bases. The CDR3 has 14 residues. The CDR3 DNA reads as TGTGCCAGCAGCTCAGGGGCATGGACCGGGGAGCTGTTTTTT. It yields the protein CASSSGAWTGELFF.

CDR3 loop: CASSNTGFRLAKNIQYF. The CDR3, as DNA: TGTGCCAGCAGTAATACAGGGTTCAGACTAGCCAAAAACATTCAGTACTTC. The chain is built from TRBV2 and TRBJ2-4; TRBD1 is a possible D gene (6 bases). V gave up 5 bases and J gave up 0 bases, with 17 bases separating them. Germline CDR1 and CDR2: SNHLY and FYNNEI. CDR3 length: 17 residues.

This chain joins TRBV5-1 and TRBJ2-7; D is uncertain. CDR3 length: 13 residues. Trimming cost V 0 bases and J 0 bases, with 4 bases left between them. Germline V gene data show CDR1 as SGHRS and CDR2 as YFSETQ. The CDR3 region has the DNA TGCGCCAGCAGCTTGGAGGACTCCTACGAGCAGTACTTC. Its protein product is CASSLEDSYEQYF.

The chain joins TRBV10-2 to TRBJ2-2; 7 bases are a match to TRBD1. The ends lost 7 bases at V and 3 bases at J; junction bases unmatched: 8. The CDR3 has 15 residues. CDR1 and CDR2 (germline): WSHSY, SAAADI. CDR3 coding DNA: TGCGCCAGCATTAGCAGTCAGGGGGACACCGGGGAGCTGTTTTTT. It specifies CASISSQGDTGELFF.

This clone was detected only once. This chain uses TRBV5-5 with TRBJ2-1, with a tentative D call TRBD2 (6 bases). The CDR3 is 14 residues long. Looked up from germline, CDR1 is SGHKS and CDR2 is YYEKEE (reference sequence). The V end lost 2 bases, the J end lost 0 bases, and 6 bases lay between the germline ends. The CDR3 nucleotides read TGTGCCAGCAGCTTTAGCGGCTCCTACAATGAGCAGTTCTTC. This sequence encodes CASSFSGSYNEQFF.